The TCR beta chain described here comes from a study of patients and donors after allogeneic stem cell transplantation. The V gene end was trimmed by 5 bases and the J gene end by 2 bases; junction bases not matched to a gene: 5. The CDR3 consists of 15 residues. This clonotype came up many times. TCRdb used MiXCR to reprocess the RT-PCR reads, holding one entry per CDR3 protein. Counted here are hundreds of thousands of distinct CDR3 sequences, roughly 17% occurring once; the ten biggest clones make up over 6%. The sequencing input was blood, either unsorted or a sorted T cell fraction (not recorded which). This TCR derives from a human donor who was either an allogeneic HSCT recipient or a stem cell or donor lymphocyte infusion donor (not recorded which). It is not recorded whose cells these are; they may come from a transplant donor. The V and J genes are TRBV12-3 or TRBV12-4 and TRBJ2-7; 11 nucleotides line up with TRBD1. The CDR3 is CASSADRGRTYEQYF. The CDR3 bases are TGTGCCAGCAGTGCGGACAGGGGGCGTACCTACGAGCAGTACTTC.